These 28 T cell receptor beta chains share one sample of origin, sequenced in a study of T cells in Graves' hyperthyroidism and ophthalmopathy (dated by TCRdb to between 2019 and 2020). Library generation was performed with multiplex PCR. Instrument used: Illumina HiSeq 2000. Amplification of TCR beta CDR3 regions was carried out from RNA transcripts. For the first round of RT-PCR on the TCR CDR3, the HTBI primer set was used together with the Qiagen OneStep RT-PCR kit. TCRdb reprocessing: public reads trimmed at Q25 with fastp, clones called with MiXCR, in-frame beta chains kept. Each entry is one CDR3 protein sequence, shown with its most common DNA and genes. The sample data list 200,000 to 250,000 distinct CDR3 sequences, and over 15% of these were observed just once. The top ten constitute approximately 46% of the sample. Sequencing was carried out using blood. The receptor set was obtained from a man in his fifties with Graves' hyperthyroidism.

As concerns this clonotype: This sequence may be a read error, since a much larger clone differs from it by one base. The gene calls are TRBV12-3 or TRBV12-4 and TRBJ2-7, with 13 bases fitting TRBD2. CDR3 size: 16 residues. After removal of 6 bases from V and 9 bases from J, the junction contained 14 bases not matched to a gene. The CDR3 DNA reads as TGTGCCAGCAGGGGCCCCGGACTAGCGGGAGTTTTAGGGCAGTACTTC. Its translation: CASRGPGLAGVLGQYF.

This clonotype was recorded many times. The rearrangement links TRBV20-1 to TRBJ2-1; 9 bases fit TRBD2. The V gene end was trimmed by 6 bases and the J gene end by 3 bases; junction bases not matched to a gene: 6. CDR3 length: 14 amino acids. Germline V gene sequence: CDR1 DFQATT, CDR2 SNEGSKA (reference sequence). CDR3 region: CSAEGTSSYNEQFF. The DNA for the CDR3 is TGCAGTGCAGAGGGGACTAGCAGCTACAATGAGCAGTTCTTC.

This clonotype came up many times. CDR3 residues: CASRELAGGSYEQFF. In DNA form, the CDR3 reads TGTGCCAGCAGAGAACTAGCGGGAGGTTCCTATGAGCAGTTCTTC. The chain links TRBV6-1 to TRBJ2-1; 12 positions match TRBD2. Germline V gene data show CDR1 as MNHNS and CDR2 as SASEGT. After removal of 6 bases from V and 8 bases from J, the junction contained 8 bases not matched to a gene. The CDR3 loop spans 15 amino acids.

This clonotype was counted between two and nine times. The chain carries TRBV12-3 or TRBV12-4 and TRBJ2-2, with 7 positions matching TRBD2. The V gene end was trimmed by 7 bases and the J gene end by 6 bases; junction bases not matched to a gene: 8. This CDR3 comprises 14 residues. CDR3 region: CASTELTSAGELFF. The CDR3 nucleotides read TGTGCCAGCACCGAGCTAACTAGCGCCGGGGAGCTGTTTTTT.

This clonotype came up once. The chain couples TRBV6-4 to TRBJ2-2, with D tentatively TRBD1 or TRBD2 (5 bases each). The germline V gene has CDR1 MRHNA and CDR2 SNTAGT. This CDR3 is built from 15 residues. V lost 3 bases and J 0 bases, leaving 8 bases between the germline ends. The CDR3 sequence: CASSEGTTNTGELFF. CDR3 DNA sequence: TGTGCCAGCAGTGAGGGGACGACGAACACCGGGGAGCTGTTTTTT.

The chain uses TRBV7-9 and TRBJ2-2, with 7 positions matching TRBD1. The V and J ends lost 5 bases and 1 base, in that order; junction bases with no gene match: 7. This CDR3 is 16 amino acids long. Germline loops: CDR1 SEHNR, CDR2 FQNEAQ (reference sequence). The CDR3 loop reads CASSGTGTVNTGELFF. The CDR3 coding sequence is TGTGCCAGCAGCGGAACCGGGACAGTGAACACCGGGGAGCTGTTTTTT.

This clonotype was picked up a small number of times. The chain carries TRBV5-1 and TRBJ2-7; TRBD2 matches 9 bases. Per germline, CDR1 SGHRS and CDR2 YFSETQ. The CDR3 contains 17 residues. The junction had 14 bases not matched to a gene; V was cut back by 4 bases and J by 3 bases. The CDR3: CASSLRPSGEVYYEQYF. CDR3 nucleotides: TGCGCCAGCAGCCTGAGGCCTAGCGGGGAGGTATACTACGAGCAGTACTTC.

The rearrangement joins TRBV19 to TRBJ2-3; TRBD2 aligns across 10 bases. In germline, CDR1 is LNHDA, CDR2 SQIVND (reference sequence). The ends lost 4 bases at V and 3 bases at J; junction bases unmatched: 4. There are 15 residues in the CDR3. The CDR3 DNA reads as TGTGCCAGTAGTAACGGACTAGCGGAAACAGATACGCAGTATTTT. Protein sequence: CASSNGLAETDTQYF.

The V gene is TRBV6-1, the J gene TRBJ2-7; perhaps TRBD1 as D (6 bases). The CDR3 is 13 amino acids. CDR1 is MNHNS and CDR2 is SASEGT in the germline V gene. The V and J ends lost 7 bases and 1 base respectively, with 11 bases between them. The CDR3 bases are TGTGCCAGCAACCGGGACAAGTCCTACGAGCAGTACTTC. Residues: CASNRDKSYEQYF.

The table lists this clonotype with many counts. The chain has TRBV13 and TRBJ2-1; no firm D call. CDR3 length: 14 amino acids. Germline V gene lookup returns CDR1 PRHDT and CDR2 FYEKMQ (reference sequence). Trimming removed 6 bases from V and 3 bases from J, with 12 bases in between. The CDR3 sequence is CASSRAGIYNEQFF. Here the CDR3 DNA reads TGTGCCAGCAGTAGGGCAGGCATCTACAATGAGCAGTTCTTC.

This clonotype was seen at least ten times. The chain employs TRBV4-3 and TRBJ2-2; TRBD1 matches at 10 bases. The CDR3 runs 18 residues. CDR1 is LGHNA, CDR2 YSLEER, per germline. V shed 3 bases and J 2 bases; nucleotides not matched to a gene: 9. The CDR3 region has the DNA TGCGCCAGCAGCCATGAGGGGGACAGGGGATTAAACACCGGGGAGCTGTTTTTT. It translates to CASSHEGDRGLNTGELFF.

V gene TRBV24-1 combines with J gene TRBJ2-2; 10 bases are a match to TRBD1. CDR3 length equals 17 residues. Germline V lookup: CDR1 KGHDR, CDR2 SFDVKD. With 0 bases clipped from V and 4 bases from J, the junction kept 4 bases outside the gene matches. In DNA form, the CDR3 reads TGTGCCACCAGTGATTTGGGGGACAGGGGAGGCACCGGGGAGCTGTTTTTT. The encoded protein is CATSDLGDRGGTGELFF.

This clonotype was counted ten times or more. The chain uses TRBV30 and TRBJ2-3, with 7 nucleotides matching TRBD2. CDR1 is GTSNPN, CDR2 SVGIG, per germline (reference sequence). The CDR3 sequence is 14 residues long. The J segment lost 3 bases and the V segment lost 3 bases, leaving 6 bases of the junction unmatched. The chain's CDR3 is CAWSRAGVTDTQYF. CDR3 coding DNA: TGTGCCTGGAGCCGTGCGGGAGTGACAGATACGCAGTATTTT.

This clonotype came up many times. The chain is built from TRBV27 and TRBJ2-7; 10 nucleotides agree with TRBD1. The J segment lost 6 bases and the V segment lost 3 bases, leaving 8 bases of the junction unmatched. CDR1 and CDR2 from the germline V gene are MNHEY and SMNVEV (reference sequence). CDR3 length: 15 residues. This CDR3 reads CASSFTFGTGVEQYF. CDR3 nucleotides: TGTGCCAGCAGTTTCACCTTCGGGACAGGGGTCGAGCAGTACTTC.

The sample holds many counts of this clonotype. J is TRBJ2-1 and V is TRBV5-1; TRBD2 aligns across 7 bases. This CDR3 comprises 16 residues. Germline V gives CDR1 SGHRS, CDR2 YFSETQ. Trimming took 0 bases from V and 0 from J; bases not matched to a gene: 3. The CDR3 is CASSLVGGSSYNEQFF. In nucleotides, the CDR3 is TGCGCCAGCAGCTTGGTGGGGGGGAGCTCCTACAATGAGCAGTTCTTC.

The V call is TRBV12-3 or TRBV12-4, the J call TRBJ2-1; 7 positions agree with TRBD1. The V gene end was trimmed by 1 base and the J gene end by 9 bases; junction bases not matched to a gene: 6. CDR3 length equals 14 residues. The CDR3 region is CASSLETGNTEQFF. CDR3 nucleotides: TGTGCCAGCAGTTTAGAGACAGGGAACACTGAGCAGTTCTTC.

This clonotype showed up many times. J is TRBJ1-2 and V is TRBV6-2 or TRBV6-3, with D tentatively TRBD1 (6 bases). Looked up from germline, CDR1 is MNHEY and CDR2 is SVGEGT. V gave up 4 bases and J gave up 2 bases, with 14 bases separating them. The length of the CDR3 is 15 residues. The chain's CDR3 is CASSSPDRSNYGYTF. DNA of the CDR3: TGTGCCAGCAGTTCCCCGGACAGATCCAACTATGGCTACACCTTC.

This clonotype was counted many times. J is TRBJ1-2 and V is TRBV28, with 10 positions matching TRBD1. The V and J ends lost 5 bases and 8 bases, in that order; junction bases with no gene match: 14. Per the germline V gene, CDR1 is MDHEN and CDR2 is SYDVKM. The CDR3 extends over 16 amino acids. CDR3 sequence reads: CASSINPGTGEGGYTF. CDR3 sequence (DNA): TGTGCCAGCAGTATCAACCCCGGGACAGGGGAGGGCGGCTACACCTTC.

This clonotype has more than one count but fewer than ten. The chain combines TRBV12-3 or TRBV12-4 with TRBJ2-3; TRBD1 is a possible D gene (6 bases). This CDR3 has 11 amino acids. V shed 8 bases and J shed 6 bases, with 9 bases lying between them. Here the CDR3 DNA reads TGTGCCAGCTCGGACAGCGATACGCAGTATTTT. It encodes CASSDSDTQYF.

This sequence joins TRBV25-1 and TRBJ1-5, with D perhaps TRBD1 (6 bases). The ends were cut back, 5 bases at V and 7 bases at J, with 15 bases in the middle. This CDR3 spans 14 amino acids. CDR1 MGHDK and CDR2 SYGVNS come from the germline V gene. The CDR3 DNA is TGTGCCAGCAGTAAAGAGGGGGACGGGCAGCCCCAGCATTTT. Translation: CASSKEGDGQPQHF.

In this sample, this clonotype turned up many times. The chain recombines TRBV3-1 with TRBJ2-7; D gene unclear. Between the trimmed V and J ends, which lost 1 base and 2 bases, there was a span of 0 bases. This CDR3 is built from 11 residues. Per the germline V gene, CDR1 is LGHDT and CDR2 is YNNKEL (reference sequence). CDR3 in DNA: TGTGCCAGCAGCCAAGCCTACGAGCAGTACTTC. As protein: CASSQAYEQYF.

There are many counts of this clonotype. The chain combines TRBV20-1 with TRBJ2-7; 10 nucleotides align to TRBD2. V lost 4 bases to trimming and J lost 3 bases; unmatched junction nucleotides: 24. The CDR3 runs 20 residues. Germline V CDR1 and CDR2: DFQATT, SNEGSKA (reference sequence). CDR3 in amino acids: CSAIRLRGLAGVDGNYEQYF. CDR3 bases: TGCAGTGCTATTAGACTACGGGGTCTAGCGGGAGTAGACGGTAACTACGAGCAGTACTTC.

Many counts were recorded for this clonotype. The rearrangement joins TRBV5-1 to TRBJ2-2, with D possibly matching TRBD2 (6 bases). The V gene lost 0 bases and the J gene lost 7 bases, with 13 bases spanning the gap. Germline-derived CDR1 and CDR2 are SGHRS and YFSETQ. CDR3 length: 15 residues. The CDR3 protein is CASSLGSPGDGELFF. In DNA form, the CDR3 reads TGCGCCAGCAGCTTGGGCAGCCCGGGAGACGGGGAGCTGTTTTTT.

This clonotype has more than one count but fewer than ten. The chain has TRBV5-8 and TRBJ1-4, with D unresolved. From germline, CDR1 is SGHTS and CDR2 YDEGEE. The CDR3 extends over 15 amino acids. The germline V and J ends were trimmed by 2 bases and 8 bases, with 16 bases remaining between them. The CDR3 loop is CASSFTTAEEEKLFF. The CDR3 nucleotides are TGTGCCAGCAGCTTCACGACGGCGGAGGAAGAAAAACTGTTTTTT.

This clonotype was counted ten times or more. The rearrangement joins TRBV5-5 to TRBJ2-5; D gene uncertain. The germline gives CDR1 SGHKS, CDR2 YYEKEE (reference sequence). CDR3 length: 12 amino acids. V shed 4 bases and J shed 4 bases, with 8 bases lying between them. CDR3 loop: CASSTAGETQYF. CDR3 coding DNA: TGTGCCAGCAGCACCGCCGGAGAGACCCAGTACTTC.

This clonotype was seen only a few times. CDR3 DNA: TGTGCCAGCAGTTACGGGGGACAGCCTAATTCACCCCTCCACTTT. Translating gives CASSYGGQPNSPLHF. The J gene is TRBJ1-6, the V gene TRBV6-5; 7 bases agree with TRBD1. Germline V gene lookup returns CDR1 MNHEY and CDR2 SVGAGI. V lost 2 bases, J lost 6 bases, and 4 bases stayed unmatched. This CDR3 has 15 amino acids.

A word on this clonotype: One junction end disagrees with the germline gene, perhaps due to a read error. The chain employs TRBV14 and TRBJ2-7; maybe TRBD2 (5 bases). The CDR3 spans 14 residues. The V gene's germline CDR1 is SGHDN and CDR2 FVKESK. As DNA, the CDR3 is TGTGCCAGCAGCCAGAAGCATAGCGTCTACGGGCAGTACTTC. Its protein is CASSQKHSVYGQYF.

At least ten counts were recorded for this clonotype. The CDR3 sequence: CASTDRGMGTEAFF. DNA for the CDR3: TGTGCCAGCACAGACCGGGGAATGGGGACTGAAGCTTTCTTT. The chain combines TRBV2 with TRBJ1-1; unclear D gene. Trimming left V 7 bases short and J 5 bases short, with 17 bases between. Per the germline V gene, CDR1 is SNHLY and CDR2 is FYNNEI. The CDR3 runs 14 residues.